Shown below are 8 T cell receptor beta chains from a single sample sequenced in a study of brain metastases from non-small cell lung cancer. TCRdb's copy holds only in-frame clones and misses some; the assay was immunoSEQ multiplex PCR. The sample consists of 5,800 or so clones, approximately 80% of them appearing once. The sample consisted of primary lung tumor tissue. The source is a donor at least 40 years old with non-small cell lung cancer.

The rearrangement joins TRBV4-1 to TRBJ1-5; perhaps TRBD1 as D (5 bases). In germline, CDR1 is MGHRA, CDR2 YSYEKL. Trimming pared 5 bases from V and 1 base from J, leaving 9 bases between. The CDR3 is 14 residues long. CDR3 loop: CASSGAGSNQPQHF. In DNA, the CDR3 is TGCGCCAGCAGCGGGGCAGGGAGCAATCAGCCCCAGCATTTT.

For this clone: One end of the junction varies from germline; a read error may be responsible. The rearrangement joins TRBV5-1 to TRBJ1-5; D gene unclear. The CDR3 spans 14 residues. The germline CDR1 and CDR2 sequences are SGHRS and YFSETQ. CDR3 sequence (DNA): TGCACCAGCAGCTTGGAAGGGAGCAATCAGCCCCAGCATTTT. Its translation: CTSSLEGSNQPQHF.

Here the CDR3 reads CASSIRVGYGYTF. In nucleotides, the CDR3 is TGTGCCAGCAGTATCCGAGTGGGGTATGGCTACACCTTC. V usage is TRBV28 and J usage is TRBJ1-2; the D is unclear. The length of the CDR3 is 13 residues. Trimming took off 5 bases at V and 5 bases at J, with 12 bases between the two ends. Germline V gene data show CDR1 as MDHEN and CDR2 as SYDVKM.

The gene calls are TRBV15 and TRBJ2-7, with no clear D. The CDR3 consists of 11 residues. Deletions cut 5 bases from V and 4 bases from J, with 6 bases between. From germline, CDR1 is LNHNV and CDR2 YYDKDF (reference sequence). The CDR3 region is CATSAEYEQYF. CDR3 nucleotide sequence: TGTGCCACCAGCGCCGAATACGAGCAGTACTTC.

This clone is a singleton in its sample. Other DNA variants within this sample encode the same CDR3. CDR3 DNA sequence: TGTGCCAGCAGTTTAGGGTTGAACACTGAAGCTTTCTTT. This gives the protein CASSLGLNTEAFF. The gene calls are TRBV28 and TRBJ1-1; no clear D gene. The length of the CDR3 is 13 residues. From germline, CDR1 is MDHEN and CDR2 SYDVKM. Trimming stripped 2 bases from V and 0 bases from J, with 4 bases between.

The rearrangement uses TRBV2 and TRBJ1-1; TRBD1 is a possible D gene (5 bases). V dropped 7 bases and J dropped 1 base, with 16 bases sitting between them. Germline V CDR1 and CDR2: SNHLY, FYNNEI. The length of the CDR3 is 15 residues. CDR3 nucleotide sequence: TGTGCCAGCACCCCACAGGCGGTTAGGAACACTGAAGCTTTCTTT. Translating gives CASTPQAVRNTEAFF. The full variable domain, in which reference TRBV2 and TRBJ1-1 provide the parts outside the CDR3, is EPEVTQTPSHQVTQMGQEVILRCVPISNHLYFYWYRQILGQKVEFLVSFYNNEISEKSEIFDDQFSVERPDGSNFTLKIRSTKLEDSAMYFCASTPQAVRNTEAFFGQGTRLTVV.

CDR3: CASSTGTGSAYNEQFF. CDR3 nucleotide sequence: TGTGCCAGCAGCACCGGGACAGGGAGTGCCTACAATGAGCAGTTCTTC. The V gene is TRBV7-8, the J gene TRBJ2-1; 9 bases are shared with TRBD1. V gave up 5 bases and J gave up 2 bases; unmatched junction bases: 7. The germline CDR1 and CDR2 sequences are SGHVS and FQNEAQ. The CDR3 is 16 residues long.

The rearrangement uses TRBV2 and TRBJ2-3; 13 bases align to TRBD2. Trimming took 7 bases from V and 2 from J; bases not matched to a gene: 6. The CDR3 covers 16 residues. Germline V lookup: CDR1 SNHLY, CDR2 FYNNEI. DNA of the CDR3: TGTGCCAGCACCTCGGGACTAGCGGGGTACACAGATACGCAGTATTTT. Translating it yields CASTSGLAGYTDTQYF.